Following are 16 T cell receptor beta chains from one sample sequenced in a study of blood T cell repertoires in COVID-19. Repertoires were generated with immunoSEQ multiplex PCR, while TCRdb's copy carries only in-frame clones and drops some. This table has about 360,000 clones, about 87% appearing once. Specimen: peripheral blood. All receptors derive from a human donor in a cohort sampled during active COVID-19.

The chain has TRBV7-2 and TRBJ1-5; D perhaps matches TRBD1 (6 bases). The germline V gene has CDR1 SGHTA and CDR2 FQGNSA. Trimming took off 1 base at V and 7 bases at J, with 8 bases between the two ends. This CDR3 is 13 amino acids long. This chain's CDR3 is CASSLDREQPQHF. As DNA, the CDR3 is TGTGCCAGCAGCTTAGACAGGGAGCAGCCCCAGCATTTT.

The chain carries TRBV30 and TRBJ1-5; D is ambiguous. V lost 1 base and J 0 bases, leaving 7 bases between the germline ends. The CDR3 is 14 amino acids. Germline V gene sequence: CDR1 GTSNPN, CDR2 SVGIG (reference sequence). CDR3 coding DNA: TGTGCCTGGAGTGGTCGGGATAGCAATCAGCCCCAGCATTTT. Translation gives CAWSGRDSNQPQHF.

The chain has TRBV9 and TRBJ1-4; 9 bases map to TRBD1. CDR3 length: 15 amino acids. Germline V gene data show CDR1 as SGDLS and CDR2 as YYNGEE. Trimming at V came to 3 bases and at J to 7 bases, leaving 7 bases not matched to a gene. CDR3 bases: TGTGCCAGCAGCGGGAGACAGGGGGTCGGTGAAAAACTGTTTTTT. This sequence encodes CASSGRQGVGEKLFF.

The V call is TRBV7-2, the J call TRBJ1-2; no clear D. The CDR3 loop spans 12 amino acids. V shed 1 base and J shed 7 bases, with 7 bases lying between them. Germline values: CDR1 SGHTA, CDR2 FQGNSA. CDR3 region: CASSLVEFGYTF. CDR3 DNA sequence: TGTGCCAGCAGCTTAGTTGAGTTTGGCTACACCTTC.

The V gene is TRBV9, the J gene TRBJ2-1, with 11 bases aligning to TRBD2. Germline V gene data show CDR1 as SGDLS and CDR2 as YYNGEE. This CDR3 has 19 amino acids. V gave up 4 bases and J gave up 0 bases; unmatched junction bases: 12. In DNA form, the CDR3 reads TGTGCCAGCAGCTTCCGGACTAGCGGGCGTCAAAGCTCCTACAATGAGCAGTTCTTC. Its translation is CASSFRTSGRQSSYNEQFF.

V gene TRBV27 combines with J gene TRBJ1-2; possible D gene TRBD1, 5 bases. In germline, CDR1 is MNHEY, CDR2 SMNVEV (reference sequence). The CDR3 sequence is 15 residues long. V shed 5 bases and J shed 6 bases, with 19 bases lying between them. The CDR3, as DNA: TGTGCCAGCAGTCTCGGACATGCGGGAGCCCATGGCTACACCTTC. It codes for CASSLGHAGAHGYTF.

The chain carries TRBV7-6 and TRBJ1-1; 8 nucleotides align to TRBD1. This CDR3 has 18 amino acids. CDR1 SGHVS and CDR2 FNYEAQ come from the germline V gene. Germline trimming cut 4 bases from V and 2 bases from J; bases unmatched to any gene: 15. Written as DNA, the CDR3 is TGTGCCAGCAGCTCCCGGACCGGGACAGGCGATCTTAACACTGAAGCTTTCTTT. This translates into CASSSRTGTGDLNTEAFF. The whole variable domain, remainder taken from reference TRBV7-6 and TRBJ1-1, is GAGVSQSPRYKVTKRGQDVALRCDPISGHVSLYWYRQALGQGPEFLTYFNYEAQQDKSGLPNDRFSAERPEGSISTLTIQRTEQRDSAMYRCASSSRTGTGDLNTEAFFGQGTRLTVV.

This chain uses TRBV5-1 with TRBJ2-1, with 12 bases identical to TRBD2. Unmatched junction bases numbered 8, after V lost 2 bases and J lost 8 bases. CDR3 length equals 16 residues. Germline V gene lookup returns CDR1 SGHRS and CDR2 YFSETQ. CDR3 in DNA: TGCGCCAGCAGCTTTAGGGCTAGCGGGAGGGGGGATGAGCAGTTCTTC. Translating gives CASSFRASGRGDEQFF.

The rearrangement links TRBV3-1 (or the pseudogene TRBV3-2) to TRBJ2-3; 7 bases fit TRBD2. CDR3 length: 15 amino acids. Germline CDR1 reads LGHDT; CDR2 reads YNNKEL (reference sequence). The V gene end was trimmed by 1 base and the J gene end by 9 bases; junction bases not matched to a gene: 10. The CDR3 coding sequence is TGTGCCAGCAGCCAAGGCCTCTTTACTAGCGACACGCAGTATTTT. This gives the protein CASSQGLFTSDTQYF.

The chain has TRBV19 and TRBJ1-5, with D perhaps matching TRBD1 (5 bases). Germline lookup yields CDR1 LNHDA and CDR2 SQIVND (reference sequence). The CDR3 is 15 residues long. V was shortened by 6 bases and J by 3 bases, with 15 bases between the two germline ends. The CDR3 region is CASRAGTGNNQPQHF. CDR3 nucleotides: TGTGCCAGTAGGGCAGGGACTGGGAACAATCAGCCCCAGCATTTT. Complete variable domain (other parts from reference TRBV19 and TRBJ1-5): DGGITQSPKYLFRKEGQNVTLSCEQNLNHDAMYWYRQDPGQGLRLIYYSQIVNDFQKGDIAEGYSVSREKKESFPLTVTSAQKNPTAFYLCASRAGTGNNQPQHFGDGTRLSIL.

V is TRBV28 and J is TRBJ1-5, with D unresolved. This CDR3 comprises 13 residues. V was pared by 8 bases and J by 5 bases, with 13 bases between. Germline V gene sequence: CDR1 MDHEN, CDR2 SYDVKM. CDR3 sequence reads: CASFPGGHQPQHF. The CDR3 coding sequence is TGTGCCAGCTTCCCTGGCGGGCATCAGCCCCAGCATTTT.

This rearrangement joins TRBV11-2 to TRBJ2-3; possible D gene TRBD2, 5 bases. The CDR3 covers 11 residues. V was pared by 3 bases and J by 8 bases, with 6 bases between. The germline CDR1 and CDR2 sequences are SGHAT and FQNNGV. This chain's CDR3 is CASSFGGTQYF. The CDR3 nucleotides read TGTGCCAGCAGCTTCGGAGGTACGCAGTATTTT.

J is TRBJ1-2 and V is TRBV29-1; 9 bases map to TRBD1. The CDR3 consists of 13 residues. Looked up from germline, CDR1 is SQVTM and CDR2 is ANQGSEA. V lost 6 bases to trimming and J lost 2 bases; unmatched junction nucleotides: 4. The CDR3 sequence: CSVAGQGNYGYTF. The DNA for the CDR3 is TGCAGCGTGGCGGGACAGGGCAACTATGGCTACACCTTC.

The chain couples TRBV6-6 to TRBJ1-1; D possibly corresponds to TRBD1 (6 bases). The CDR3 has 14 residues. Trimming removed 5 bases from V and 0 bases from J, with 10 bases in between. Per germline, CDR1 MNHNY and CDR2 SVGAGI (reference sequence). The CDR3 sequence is CASSRTEMNTEAFF. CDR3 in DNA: TGTGCCAGCAGTAGGACAGAAATGAACACTGAAGCTTTCTTT.

In DNA form, the CDR3 reads TGTGCCAGCAGTGGGGACAGGGGAAGGCCAACTAATGAAAAACTGTTTTTT. The encoded protein is CASSGDRGRPTNEKLFF. V is TRBV6-1 and J is TRBJ1-4, with TRBD1 matching 10 bases. This CDR3 comprises 17 residues. From germline, CDR1 is MNHNS and CDR2 SASEGT. J was trimmed by 0 bases and V by 4 bases; bases with no gene match: 5.

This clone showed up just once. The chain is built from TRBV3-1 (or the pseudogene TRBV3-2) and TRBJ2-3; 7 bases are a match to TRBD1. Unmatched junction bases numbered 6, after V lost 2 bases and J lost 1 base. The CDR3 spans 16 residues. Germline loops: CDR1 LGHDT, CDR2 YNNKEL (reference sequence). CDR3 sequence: CASSQYWDSGTDTQYF. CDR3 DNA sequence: TGTGCCAGCAGCCAATACTGGGACAGTGGCACAGATACGCAGTATTTT.